The 6 T cell receptor beta chains listed next were all sequenced from one sample in a study of identical twins. Each CDR3 protein gets one entry after TCRdb re-called the 5' RACE reads with MiXCR. The repertoire has around 250,000 distinct CDR3 sequences, about 8.9% of them found once; the top ten carry 3%. The data were also submitted as part of a second study, on yellow fever vaccine responses in identical twins.

Sequencing used CD8+ T cells sorted from blood. The receptors derive from a woman between 18 and 30 years old in good health.

In its sample, this clonotype was seen many times. This chain connects TRBV29-1 to TRBJ2-7; D gene uncertain. The length of the CDR3 is 12 residues. Trimming removed 2 bases at V and 2 bases at J, with 7 bases between. Germline CDR1 is SQVTM and CDR2 is ANQGSEA. The CDR3 protein is CSVENGAYEQYF. Here the CDR3 DNA reads TGCAGCGTTGAAAACGGAGCCTACGAGCAGTACTTC.

In its sample, this clonotype was seen many times. The chain joins TRBV16 to TRBJ1-5, with D possibly matching TRBD1 (5 bases). CDR1 KGHSY and CDR2 FQNENV come from the germline V gene. The V end lost 0 bases, the J end lost 13 bases, and 22 bases lay between the germline ends. The CDR3 contains 16 residues. The CDR3, as DNA: TGTGCCAGCAGCCAATCAGGCATCGGGACCGCGCACGAACAGCATTTT. It yields the protein CASSQSGIGTAHEQHF.

In this sample, this clonotype turned up many times. This rearrangement joins TRBV29-1 to TRBJ2-7; 13 bases are a match to TRBD2. Germline lookup yields CDR1 SQVTM and CDR2 ANQGSEA. This CDR3 is built from 17 residues. Germline trimming cut 4 bases from V and 0 bases from J; bases unmatched to any gene: 9. The CDR3 is CSVGTSGRESSSYEQYF. The CDR3 bases are TGCAGCGTTGGGACTAGCGGGAGAGAGTCCAGCTCCTACGAGCAGTACTTC.

This clonotype was recorded at least ten times. V usage is TRBV6-1 and J usage is TRBJ1-2, with D unresolved. V lost 4 bases, J lost 2 bases, and 8 bases lay in between. Germline lookup yields CDR1 MNHNS and CDR2 SASEGT. The CDR3 runs 13 residues. Here the CDR3 reads CASSGTDNYGYTF. The CDR3 DNA follows: TGTGCCAGCAGTGGGACTGACAACTATGGCTACACCTTC.

The V and J genes are TRBV6-2 or TRBV6-3 and TRBJ2-5, with 8 bases that match TRBD1. Losses at the gene ends were 1 base for V and 4 bases for J; bases not matched to a gene: 5. In germline, CDR1 is MNHEY, CDR2 SVGEGT. This CDR3 has 15 amino acids. This chain's CDR3 is CASSYWTQGGETQYF. In DNA form, the CDR3 reads TGTGCCAGCAGTTACTGGACACAGGGGGGAGAGACCCAGTACTTC.

This clonotype was picked up many times. The chain has TRBV27 and TRBJ2-7; a weak D match, TRBD1 (5 bases). Between the trimmed V and J ends, which lost 6 bases and 2 bases, there was a span of 11 bases. CDR1 and CDR2 from the germline V gene are MNHEY and SMNVEV (reference sequence). The length of the CDR3 is 13 residues. CDR3 in DNA: TGTGCCAGCAGCTCTGCAGGGCCCTACGAGCAGTACTTC. This sequence encodes CASSSAGPYEQYF.